Presented here are 3 T cell receptor beta chains from one specimen sequenced in a study of shared clonotypes between healthy human individuals. Sequenced by immunoSEQ multiplex PCR; TCRdb stores in-frame clones only, minus some. The sample holds about half a million clones; roughly 78% are singletons and the top ten take 12%. The specimen was PBMCs. The receptors were sampled from a woman aged 40 to 49 in good health. Some clones in this sample may be carry-over from other donors' samples.

The genes are TRBV9 and TRBJ2-1; D ambiguous. Germline V CDR1 and CDR2: SGDLS, YYNGEE. The CDR3 has 15 residues. V lost 0 bases and J 2 bases, leaving 9 bases between the germline ends. The DNA for the CDR3 is TGTGCCAGCAGCGTAGAAGGGTCCCCCTACAATGAGCAGTTCTTC. It is translated as CASSVEGSPYNEQFF.

This chain links TRBV10-3 with TRBJ2-3, with 13 bases matching TRBD2. This CDR3 is 14 amino acids long. Trimming cost V 7 bases and J 4 bases; bases outside gene matches: 2. Germline loops: CDR1 ENHRY, CDR2 SYGVKD. The CDR3 coding sequence is TGTGCCATCAAACTAGCGGGAGGGGCAGATACGCAGTATTTT. Amino acid sequence: CAIKLAGGADTQYF.

The chain has TRBV18 and TRBJ2-3; 8 bases line up with TRBD2. This CDR3 is 16 amino acids long. Trimming took 0 bases from V and 1 from J; bases not matched to a gene: 3. Per germline, CDR1 KGHSH and CDR2 LQKENI. CDR3 in amino acids: CASSPPKAGGTDTQYF. CDR3 DNA: TGTGCCAGCTCACCACCGAAAGCGGGAGGCACAGATACGCAGTATTTT.